One and the same sample provided the 26 T cell receptor beta chains below, sequenced in a study of identical twins. A single record per CDR3 protein comes from TCRdb applying MiXCR to the 5' RACE reads. The sample includes 1,800,000 or so distinct CDR3 sequences, about 32% seen only once; the top ten take 0.27%. Sequenced material: cord blood. Receptors originate from a newborn girl in good health.

This clonotype was seen a handful of times. The chain carries TRBV12-3 or TRBV12-4 and TRBJ2-7; D call uncertain. V shed 2 bases and J shed 4 bases, with 18 bases lying between them. There are 16 residues in the CDR3. CDR3 sequence (DNA): TGTGCCAGCAGTTTAACACCCCCACCTGGGCGGTACGAGCAGTACTTC. It translates to CASSLTPPPGRYEQYF.

This clonotype was counted a few times. The CDR3 DNA follows: TGTGCCAGCAGTTTACGCCAGACCCCGAGCTCGATTGAAAAACTGTTTTTT. The encoded protein is CASSLRQTPSSIEKLFF. The rearrangement links TRBV27 to TRBJ1-4; no clear D gene. Trimming took 2 bases from V and 7 from J, leaving 20 bases between them. Germline V gives CDR1 MNHEY, CDR2 SMNVEV (reference sequence). The CDR3 is made up of 17 amino acids.

J is TRBJ2-3 and V is TRBV6-6; TRBD1 might be the D (5 bases). This CDR3 is 14 amino acids long. Trimming removed 6 bases from V and 3 bases from J, with 13 bases in between. CDR1 and CDR2 from the germline V gene are MNHNY and SVGAGI (reference sequence). DNA of the CDR3: TGTGCCAGCAGCTGGGGCGTGGAAACAGATACGCAGTATTTT. Its translation is CASSWGVETDTQYF.

In its sample, this clonotype was seen a few times. The V call is TRBV2, the J call TRBJ2-1; the D is unclear. The V gene lost 9 bases and the J gene lost 10 bases, with 13 bases spanning the gap. This CDR3 region has 11 residues. Germline CDR1 SNHLY, CDR2 FYNNEI. The CDR3 sequence: CASKRTNEQFF. Written as DNA, the CDR3 is TGTGCCAGTAAGAGGACCAACGAGCAGTTCTTC.

The chain links TRBV20-1 to TRBJ2-1; 16 bases line up with TRBD2. J was trimmed by 14 bases and V by 6 bases; bases with no gene match: 7. The CDR3 has 13 amino acids. Per germline, CDR1 DFQATT and CDR2 SNEGSKA (reference sequence). CDR3 amino acids: CSAPGTSGRDEFF. The CDR3 coding sequence is TGCAGTGCCCCCGGGACTAGCGGGAGGGATGAGTTCTTC.

The chain uses TRBV7-9 and TRBJ2-7; D may be TRBD1 (6 bases). The CDR3 consists of 14 residues. The germline CDR1 and CDR2 sequences are SEHNR and FQNEAQ (reference sequence). Trimming pared 4 bases from V and 7 bases from J, leaving 17 bases between. The CDR3 DNA reads as TGTGCCAGCAGCTCAGCCGGGACATTCAAGGAGCAGTACTTC. Its protein product is CASSSAGTFKEQYF. The full variable domain, with the rest looked up from reference TRBV7-9 and TRBJ2-7, is DTGVSQNPRHKITKRGQNVTFRCDPISEHNRLYWYRQTLGQGPEFLTYFQNEAQLEKSRLLSDRFSAERPKGSFSTLEIQRTEQGDSAMYLCASSSAGTFKEQYFGPGTRLTVT.

This chain links TRBV5-1 with TRBJ2-1; D perhaps matches TRBD2 (5 bases). Germline lookup yields CDR1 SGHRS and CDR2 YFSETQ. The CDR3 contains 13 residues. Trimming pared 0 bases from V and 9 bases from J, leaving 10 bases between. The CDR3 DNA reads as TGCGCCAGCAGCTTGGACCATGAGGGTGAGCAGTTCTTC. This translates into CASSLDHEGEQFF.

CDR3 bases: TGTGCCAGCAGCTTAGAATTCGGGGGCGCGGGTAATGAGCAGTACTTC. This sequence encodes CASSLEFGGAGNEQYF. The chain couples TRBV13 to TRBJ2-5, with D perhaps being TRBD1 or TRBD2 (6 bases each). CDR1 and CDR2 (germline): PRHDT, FYEKMQ (reference sequence). V lost 1 base to trimming and J lost 11 bases, with 23 bases between them. This CDR3 comprises 16 residues.

This chain links TRBV24-1 with TRBJ1-5; D might be TRBD1 (5 bases). This CDR3 region has 17 residues. V was pared by 9 bases and J by 0 bases, with 20 bases between. Germline loops: CDR1 KGHDR, CDR2 SFDVKD. CDR3 in DNA: TGTGCCACCCAGAGGGGCAGCAAGGGATATAGCAATCAGCCCCAGCATTTT. Protein product: CATQRGSKGYSNQPQHF.

V is TRBV10-3 and J is TRBJ2-2; 9 bases match TRBD1. The length of the CDR3 is 13 residues. The trim removed 6 bases at V and 7 bases at J, leaving 3 bases unmatched. The V gene's germline CDR1 is ENHRY and CDR2 SYGVKD. This CDR3 reads CAISGQGIGELFF. The CDR3 DNA reads as TGTGCCATCAGCGGACAGGGGATCGGGGAGCTGTTTTTT.

The rearrangement uses TRBV11-2 and TRBJ2-1, with D hard to call. The CDR3 runs to 14 residues. Germline V CDR1 and CDR2: SGHAT, FQNNGV. Deletions cut 5 bases from V and 6 bases from J, with 14 bases between. In DNA form, the CDR3 reads TGTGCCAGCAGCACCCGGACGTCACTCAATGAGCAGTTCTTC. Translated, it gives CASSTRTSLNEQFF. Full variable domain (rest looked up from reference TRBV11-2 and TRBJ2-1): EAGVAQSPRYKIIEKRQSVAFWCNPISGHATLYWYQQILGQGPKLLIQFQNNGVVDDSQLPKDRFSAERLKGVDSTLKIQPAKLEDSAVYLCASSTRTSLNEQFFGPGTRLTVL.

This clonotype has a handful of counts. This chain joins TRBV24-1 and TRBJ2-3; the match to TRBD1 covers 9 bases. J gave up 1 base and V 7 bases, and 5 bases lay outside the gene matches. In germline, CDR1 is KGHDR, CDR2 SFDVKD. This CDR3 spans 15 amino acids. CDR3 nucleotides: TGTGCCACCAGGACTCGGACAGGGGGCACAGATACGCAGTATTTT. Translation: CATRTRTGGTDTQYF.

A word on this clonotype: A junction end diverges from the germline sequence, so it may reflect a read error. CDR3 in amino acids: CAASDQGDTQYF. The CDR3 coding sequence is TGTGCCGCCAGTGATCAGGGGGATACGCAGTATTTT. The genes are TRBV24-1 and TRBJ2-3, with D possibly matching TRBD1 (6 bases). Per germline, CDR1 KGHDR and CDR2 SFDVKD. This CDR3 has 12 amino acids.

DNA for the CDR3: TGTGCCAGCATCAATCTCCCCTATGGCTACACCTTC. This gives the protein CASINLPYGYTF. The chain uses TRBV6-5 and TRBJ1-2; D not resolved. The CDR3 runs to 12 residues. Germline lookup yields CDR1 MNHEY and CDR2 SVGAGI. Between the trimmed V and J ends, which lost 7 bases and 4 bases, there was a span of 10 bases.

The chain links TRBV30 to TRBJ2-3, with 11 bases fitting TRBD2. The CDR3 runs to 14 residues. Trimming took 5 bases from V and 3 from J; bases not matched to a gene: 4. The germline CDR1 and CDR2 sequences are GTSNPN and SVGIG (reference sequence). Written as DNA, the CDR3 is TGTGCCTGGTCGACTAGCGGGGTGACAGATACGCAGTATTTT. Translation gives CAWSTSGVTDTQYF.

The genes are TRBV7-8 and TRBJ1-3; D is unclear. There are 17 residues in the CDR3. CDR1 SGHVS and CDR2 FQNEAQ come from the germline V gene. Trimming shortened V by 1 base and J by 0 bases, and 13 bases separated the two germline ends. CDR3: CASSLGWQTSSGNTIYF. CDR3 coding DNA: TGTGCCAGCAGCTTAGGGTGGCAGACCAGCTCTGGAAACACCATATATTTT.

This CDR3 reads CASSSLSGVTHGRDTQYF. In DNA form, the CDR3 reads TGTGCCAGCAGCTCTCTGTCAGGGGTAACTCACGGAAGGGATACGCAGTATTTT. J is TRBJ2-3 and V is TRBV11-2; a possible D gene is TRBD1 (6 bases). With 4 bases removed from V and 6 bases from J, the gap between germline ends came to 26 bases. Germline V lookup: CDR1 SGHAT, CDR2 FQNNGV. The CDR3 spans 18 residues.

This clonotype was picked up many times. This sequence joins TRBV28 and TRBJ2-3; D unclear. The CDR3 extends over 14 amino acids. V shed 1 base and J shed 8 bases, with 13 bases lying between them. Per germline, CDR1 MDHEN and CDR2 SYDVKM. The CDR3 sequence: CASSLLAGVGTQYF. The CDR3 bases are TGTGCCAGCAGTTTATTAGCTGGGGTTGGTACGCAGTATTTT.

The chain couples TRBV6-1 to TRBJ2-1; TRBD2 aligns across 7 bases. Trimming took 8 bases from V and 5 from J; bases not matched to a gene: 6. Germline V gene lookup returns CDR1 MNHNS and CDR2 SASEGT. The CDR3 consists of 13 residues. CDR3 in DNA: TGTGCCAGCGATAGACTAGCCGACAATGAGCAGTTCTTC. Residues: CASDRLADNEQFF.

A remark on this clonotype: At one boundary the junction diverges from the germline segment, which might be a read error. This chain links TRBV4-1 with TRBJ2-7; tentative D call: TRBD1 (6 bases). The CDR3 runs 14 residues. CDR1 and CDR2 (germline): MGHRA, YSYEKL. This CDR3 reads CAGSQTQGSYEQYF. The CDR3, as DNA: TGCGCCGGCAGCCAAACTCAGGGGTCCTACGAGCAGTACTTC.

This clonotype was counted a single time. The rearrangement joins TRBV30 to TRBJ2-7; 7 bases line up with TRBD2. With V trimmed by 2 bases and J by 12 bases, 16 bases remained unmatched. CDR1 and CDR2 (germline): GTSNPN, SVGIG (reference sequence). This CDR3 is built from 14 residues. In DNA, the CDR3 is TGTGCCTGGAGTAGCGGTCCGGGACTATCTCTTCCGTACTTC. It yields the protein CAWSSGPGLSLPYF.

This clonotype was found a few times. The rearrangement joins TRBV7-9 to TRBJ2-7; D ambiguous. This CDR3 contains 13 residues. V lost 3 bases, J lost 2 bases, and 8 bases lay in between. The germline CDR1 and CDR2 sequences are SEHNR and FQNEAQ (reference sequence). Here the CDR3 reads CASSFQRPYEQYF. The CDR3 coding sequence is TGTGCCAGCAGCTTCCAGAGGCCCTACGAGCAGTACTTC.

This clonotype was seen more than once but under ten times. This chain uses TRBV4-1 with TRBJ2-3, with 7 bases aligning to TRBD2. The germline V gene encodes CDR1 MGHRA and CDR2 YSYEKL. Trimming took 3 bases from V and 1 from J; bases not matched to a gene: 7. The CDR3 has 16 residues. The CDR3 nucleotides are TGCGCCAGCAGCCATGAGGGGCTAGCGGGCACAGATACGCAGTATTTT. This encodes CASSHEGLAGTDTQYF.

V gene TRBV20-1 combines with J gene TRBJ2-5; D may correspond to TRBD1 or TRBD2 (6 bases each). In germline, CDR1 is DFQATT, CDR2 SNEGSKA (reference sequence). The CDR3 has 14 amino acids. V shed 5 bases and J shed 5 bases, with 18 bases lying between them. CDR3 coding DNA: TGCAGTGCTGGGGACATCGCGGGGTCCGAGACCCAGTACTTC. It yields the protein CSAGDIAGSETQYF.

The V call is TRBV4-2, the J call TRBJ2-3; 8 nucleotides agree with TRBD2. After removal of 0 bases from V and 3 bases from J, the junction contained 5 bases not matched to a gene. The CDR3 runs to 16 residues. Germline loops: CDR1 LGHNA, CDR2 YNFKEQ. CDR3 coding DNA: TGTGCCAGCAGCCAAGAGACGGGGGGGCCTACAGATACGCAGTATTTT. It codes for CASSQETGGPTDTQYF.

This chain links TRBV9 with TRBJ1-1; D remains unclear. The CDR3 runs 15 residues. The germline V gene has CDR1 SGDLS and CDR2 YYNGEE. Trimming removed 0 bases from V and 1 base from J, with 10 bases in between. CDR3 residues: CASSVVGSSNTEAFF. The CDR3 coding sequence is TGTGCCAGCAGCGTAGTCGGCAGCTCGAACACTGAAGCTTTCTTT.